This section outlines one T cell receptor beta chain sequence together with its context. This receptor's antigen is unknown. There are no base qualities to consult, and no much larger clone falls within one base. The data were obtained in a study of cytomegalovirus exposure and HLA in healthy donors (dated by TCRdb to about 2017). About the investigation overall: An earlier analysis of approximately 640 of the donors reported 250 to 300 Gb of sequence data and around 120 million unique TCR beta sequences from some 180 million T cells. Alongside the repertoire data, information on donor age, sex, ethnicity and CMV serostatus was compiled. Approximately 300 gigabases of sequencing data and approximately 91 million unique TCR sequences made up an early release that covered approximately 620 HLA-typed donors. Using immunosequencing, the study profiled T cell repertoires from about 620 subjects and related those repertoires to cytomegalovirus serostatus. About five DR-DQ haplotypes were handled as single units for association and clustering, since linkage in the cohort was strong. Of the 350 to 450 genotyped donors, over 80% were placed in the genetic ancestry cluster associated with self-reported Caucasian donors. Rather than drawing on any new phenotypic data, the later analysis identified candidate immune exposures from TCR beta sequences and the way those sequences occurred across donors. Both class I and class II loci were covered by HLA typing, at four-digit resolution. The number of typed donors differed by locus: about 629-640 for A, B, C, DRB1 and DQB1; 522 for DQA1; 600 to 610 for DPA1; and about 450 for DPB1. To predict cytomegalovirus infection status, the study brought together high-throughput TCR immunosequencing, statistical association of individual TCRs with disease status, and machine learning. Across 398 genotyped donors of the cohort, an average of approximately 240,000 unique TCR beta nucleotide sequences per donor were sequenced, and roughly a sixth of those sequences were non-productive. An earlier analysis of several hundred of the donors used high-throughput TCR beta sequencing to judge whether each TCR beta V gene segment behaved as functional or pseudogenic. Along with the approximately 600-subject first cohort, a separate validation cohort of around 120 different subjects was used. A later analysis re-analyzed previously published TCR beta repertoires from approximately 700 donors and added high-resolution HLA genotyping to study TCR occurrence patterns. The aim of the study was to test whether cataloging public T cell receptors could identify signatures of past pathogen exposure. Every repertoire in the discovery cohort had been generated on one and the same sequencing platform. Genome-wide SNP genotypes for about 65% of the 666 donors were used in a later genetic analysis, which treated that subset as a discovery cohort.

The cohort comprised some 700 healthy bone marrow donors. All cohort members were sampled while nominally healthy, although unrecorded immune exposures were likely present. The donor was CMV seronegative and belonged to the group of 352 seronegative cohort members. A peripheral blood sample was provided by each donor, and peripheral blood mononuclear cells were used for TCR beta sequencing. The Qiagen DNeasy Blood Extraction Kit was used to extract genomic DNA from the blood cell samples. Spanning cysteine to phenylalanine, the CDR3 consists of 15 amino acids. Only CDR3 DNA is held: 45 bases, read in frame from base 1. The germline V and J ends show losses of 2 bases and 0 bases respectively, and no gene match explains 2 bases of the junction. The germline V gene provides CDR1 SGHTA and CDR2 FQGTGA. Study-wide conclusions, independent of this receptor: Because counts were too low, seventeen rarely observed V segments, including chromosome 9 orphons, were left out of the earlier analysis of a few hundred of the donors. According to a later analysis, TCR association rates differed among HLA loci, with DRB1 alleles showing the most associated TCRs and HLA-C alleles showing the fewest. Compared with the approximately 700-donor mean, donors in an Asian-associated ancestry cluster had fewer N-insertions in productive TCRs, according to a later genetic analysis. V-gene and J-gene trimming of TCR beta chains was associated with a missense DCLRE1C variant in a later genetic analysis, and the association was replicated in an independent cohort. The classifier was reported to diagnose cytomegalovirus status with high specificity and sensitivity in both the original cohort and the validation cohort. Across donors, most TCR sequences were observed very rarely, whereas some public TCRs were present in many individuals. A later analysis found that most CMV-associated TCR beta chains appeared HLA-restricted, with HLA associations seemingly driven largely by CMV exposure. Immune exposure information for the cohort was limited to CMV serostatus. Linkage disequilibrium might explain the correlated functional status among segregating V segments, but an unknown experimental factor could not be ruled out. When HLA alleles, especially DR and DQ, strongly co-occurred, TCR associations were difficult to assign to individual alleles. Compared with equally common non-associated chains, HLA-associated TCR beta chains in a later analysis were more clonally expanded and had lower generation probabilities. A further reported finding was that TCR beta sequences accurately predicted the HLA-A and HLA-B alleles for most subjects in the first cohort. In a later analysis, more than 15,000 TCR beta sequences were associated with specific HLA alleles at a false discovery rate of 0.05. This cohort had only TCR beta chains sequenced, and the lack of alpha or paired-chain data limited which features could be detected. Several of the top co-occurrence clusters appeared to be linked to parvovirus B19, influenza, CMV and Epstein-Barr virus, according to a later analysis. Broadly in line with IMGT annotations, most TCR beta V segments showed up in productive rearrangements about 90% or about 30% of the time in an earlier analysis of several hundred of the donors. The presence/absence analyses assumed that sequencing depth was roughly uniform across donors, and that assumption may not be true. The sequencing pipeline was judged likely to have produced a cluster of highly shared sequence variants as a technical artifact. Because HLA typing was missing for some donors at each locus, association tests included only the typed subset. The study gave a list of around 170 TCR beta chains associated with cytomegalovirus. Because the 87-base-pair reads could not distinguish some IMGT-functional V segments, including TRBV6-2 and TRBV6-3, those segments were excluded. It was suggested by the authors that the approach could potentially be generalized to other disease states and immunological phenotypes. A few of the identified cytomegalovirus-associated TCR beta chains were confirmed in vitro to be specific for cytomegalovirus antigens.

Libraries were made using the immunoSEQ multiplex PCR assay. For the multiplex PCR, a mixture combining 60 forward primers for TCR Vbeta segments and 13 reverse primers for TCR Jbeta segments was used. Amplification of the CDR3 region of rearranged TCR beta genes was performed with a multiplex PCR assay on genomic DNA. The amplified TCR beta libraries were sequenced on the Illumina HiSeq System as 87-base-pair reads. The source study handled its data this way. A later analysis tallied about 77 million unique TCR beta chains across the roughly 610 repertoires, and approximately 9.9 million of those chains were shared by two or more donors. A nearest-neighbor algorithm error-corrected the raw reads and collapsed the reads into unique sequences, merging closely related sequences to remove PCR and sequencing errors. Alignment of CDR3 sequences to IMGT reference sequences was used to assign V, D and J gene segments. For a sequence to be retained, a match of at least six nucleotides to both a V gene segment and a J gene segment was required. Rearrangements were classified as productive when the CDR3 lacked stop codons and remained in frame with V and J, and all other rearrangements were classified as non-productive. Following IMGT convention, CDR3 was defined as the stretch from the second conserved V-encoded cysteine to the conserved J-encoded phenylalanine. Sequences without an unambiguous match to a single V gene segment were excluded from the earlier analysis of a few hundred of the donors. An earlier analysis of several hundred of the donors called V segments functional above 56.7% productive rearrangements and segregating when the between-donor standard deviation exceeded 5%. To diagnose cytomegalovirus status from the catalog of TCR beta chain sequences, a statistical classification framework was built. V and J gene assignment, in a later analysis, came from comparing TCR nucleotide sequences with IMGT/GENE-DB human TR gene sequences. Using the TCRdist pipeline, a later analysis assigned CDR3 sequences along with most-parsimonious VDJ recombination scenarios. In a later analysis, each TCR beta chain was defined by its CDR3 amino acid sequence together with its V-gene family, and reads without a unique V-gene family were excluded. A later analysis removed 600 or so highly shared, low-generation-probability nucleotide sequences to deal with suspected cross-contamination and a sequencing artifact. A later analysis calculated a clonal expansion index for each public chain from normalized within-repertoire ranks of inferred template counts. In a later analysis, generation probabilities were computed with a VDJ recombination model fitted to out-of-frame rearrangements, and the resulting probabilities were checked against IGoR. A later analysis scored TCR-TCR, TCR-HLA and TCR-CMV co-occurrence with hypergeometric tests, applying a repertoire-size bias correction to TCR pairs. In a later analysis, false discovery rates were estimated by permuting HLA or CMV assignments 20 times. In a later analysis, co-occurring TCRs were grouped using DBSCAN, and TCRdist sequence similarity was added for clustering within HLA-allele-positive subsets. Repertoires with fewer than 30,000 or more than 120,000 public chains were left out of co-occurrence clustering, as were about five repertoires with anomalous nucleotide sharing. Not all clones reach the TCRdb copy of this immuneACCESS table, which keeps in-frame sequences only. Checked studies attribute under half of the gap to unresolved V genes and leave the rest unexplained. V and J calls and clone size follow that table, whereas D and trimming were derived from the DNA. This sample is represented by approximately 130,000 clones; about four fifths of them were singletons. Of the sample, about 1.1% is held by the ten largest clones.

This receptor chain uses TRBV7-3 and TRBJ2-3; 7 bases in the middle match TRBD2. This receptor was obtained from a male donor in good health and CMV-seronegative. Sequencing used PBMCs. The sequence in DNA is TGTGCCAGCAGCTTAGGCGGGAGAAGCACAGATACGCAGTATTTT. It translates as CASSLGGRSTDTQYF.